A single sample gave rise to the 18 T cell receptor beta chains below, sequenced in a study of T-cell memory formation after mild COVID-19. Each CDR3 protein is one row after TCRdb ran MiXCR on the 5' RACE reads. The data contain more than 250,000 distinct CDR3 sequences, 18% of them seen just once; the ten biggest clones take up roughly 24%. Sequencing was performed on PBMCs or a T cell subset sorted from them (not recorded which). The source is a man younger than 35 who had mild COVID-19 (a few samples of this study predate the infection). Cell type and time point are not known.

V and J are TRBV7-8 and TRBJ2-3, with D unclear. This CDR3 is built from 11 residues. Germline values: CDR1 SGHVS, CDR2 FQNEAQ. With 1 base removed from V and 10 bases from J, the gap between germline ends came to 6 bases. The chain's CDR3 is CASSLVESQYF. The CDR3 DNA is TGTGCCAGCAGCTTAGTGGAGTCGCAGTATTTT.

This clonotype was observed a few times. The chain joins TRBV5-6 to TRBJ2-7; a possible D gene is TRBD1 (6 bases). Per germline, CDR1 SGHDT and CDR2 YYEEEE. Between the trimmed V and J ends, which lost 4 bases and 2 bases, there was a span of 10 bases. The CDR3 totals 13 residues. In nucleotides, the CDR3 is TGTGCCAGCAGCCTTACAGGGACCTACGAGCAGTACGTC. Residues: CASSLTGTYEQYV.

This chain joins TRBV19 and TRBJ1-5; no reliable D call. The V gene's germline CDR1 is LNHDA and CDR2 SQIVND (reference sequence). Trimming shortened V by 7 bases and J by 7 bases, and 14 bases separated the two germline ends. The CDR3 loop spans 13 amino acids. The CDR3 is CASTTHQGQPQHF. The CDR3 nucleotides are TGTGCCAGTACCACCCATCAAGGGCAGCCCCAGCATTTT. Drawing the rest from reference TRBV19 and TRBJ1-5, the complete variable domain is DGGITQSPKYLFRKEGQNVTLSCEQNLNHDAMYWYRQDPGQGLRLIYYSQIVNDFQKGDIAEGYSVSREKKESFPLTVTSAQKNPTAFYLCASTTHQGQPQHFGDGTRLSIL.

This clonotype was found a few times. A junction boundary mismatches the germline segment, possibly from a read error. The CDR3 here is CASSLDRDVPGANVLTF. CDR3 nucleotides: TGCGCCAGCAGTTTGGACAGGGACGTTCCTGGGGCCAACGTCCTGACTTTC. The chain couples TRBV5-1 to TRBJ2-6; 8 nucleotides agree with TRBD1. The CDR3 runs to 17 residues. Germline loops: CDR1 SGHRS, CDR2 YFSETQ.

The chain has TRBV20-1 and TRBJ2-3, with TRBD2 matching over 10 bases. Per the germline V gene, CDR1 is DFQATT and CDR2 is SNEGSKA (reference sequence). CDR3 length equals 15 residues. Trimming removed 5 bases from V and 1 base from J; junction bases left unmatched: 6. In DNA form, the CDR3 reads TGCAGTGCTCCTATAGCGGGGGGCCGCACAGATACGCAGTATTTT. The encoded protein is CSAPIAGGRTDTQYF.

This clonotype was counted between two and nine times. This sequence joins TRBV6-2 or TRBV6-3 and TRBJ2-3, with D tentatively TRBD2 (6 bases). The V end was cut by 6 bases, the J end by 2 bases, with 9 bases between. The V gene's germline CDR1 is MNHEY and CDR2 SVGEGT. This CDR3 comprises 13 residues. The CDR3 protein is CASRRDDTDTQYF. The CDR3, as DNA: TGTGCCAGCAGGCGGGACGACACAGATACGCAGTATTTT.

The chain joins TRBV6-2 or TRBV6-3 to TRBJ2-3, with D unclear. V was trimmed by 2 bases and J by 0 bases, leaving 9 bases between them. The germline gives CDR1 MNHEY, CDR2 SVGEGT. The CDR3 is 15 amino acids. The CDR3 loop is CASSYRGPSTDTQYF. CDR3 nucleotide sequence: TGTGCCAGCAGTTACCGAGGCCCTAGCACAGATACGCAGTATTTT.

V gene TRBV23-1 combines with J gene TRBJ2-1; 8 nucleotides align to TRBD1. Being an ORF, TRBV23-1 has a function that is uncertain. CDR3 length: 17 amino acids. V was clipped by 6 bases and J by 2 bases; unmatched bases: 12. The CDR3 sequence is CASSPLTGEWTYNEQFF. As DNA, the CDR3 is TGCGCCAGCAGCCCACTGACAGGGGAATGGACCTACAATGAGCAGTTCTTC.

In this sample, this clonotype turned up a few times. This rearrangement joins TRBV4-3 to TRBJ2-3; tentatively, D is TRBD1 or TRBD2 (5 bases each). This CDR3 spans 16 amino acids. Deletions cut 0 bases from V and 1 base from J, with 11 bases between. The germline V gene has CDR1 LGHNA and CDR2 YSLEER. The CDR3, as DNA: TGCGCCAGCAGCCAAGATCTAGTGGGGGGCACAGATACGCAGTATTTT. Translation: CASSQDLVGGTDTQYF.

At least ten counts were recorded for this clonotype. The chain joins TRBV5-1 to TRBJ2-3, with a tentative D call TRBD2 (7 bases). The V gene lost 1 base and the J gene lost 10 bases, with 10 bases spanning the gap. Per the germline V gene, CDR1 is SGHRS and CDR2 is YFSETQ. The CDR3 is made up of 12 amino acids. CDR3 in DNA: TGCGCCAGCAGCTTGTCGGGGGGCGCGCAGTATTTT. It encodes CASSLSGGAQYF.

As for this clonotype: Being one base from a much bigger clone, this may be a read error. The chain joins TRBV27 to TRBJ2-1, with 10 bases aligning to TRBD2. CDR3 length: 14 amino acids. CDR1 MNHEY and CDR2 SMNVEV come from the germline V gene (reference sequence). V shed 6 bases and J 3 bases; nucleotides not matched to a gene: 2. DNA for the CDR3: TGTGCCAGCAGCATAGCGGGGGGCTACAATGAGCAGTTCTTC. Residues: CASSIAGGYNEQFF.

This clonotype was counted a few times. The chain employs TRBV6-6 and TRBJ2-5; a weak D match, TRBD1 (5 bases). Germline CDR1 MNHNY, CDR2 SVGAGI (reference sequence). Trimming took 4 bases from V and 4 from J, leaving 13 bases between them. CDR3 size: 14 residues. CDR3 bases: TGTGCCAGCAGTTTCTCAGGGTTTTCAGAGACCCAGTACTTC. It is translated as CASSFSGFSETQYF.

V and J are TRBV9 and TRBJ2-5, with a tentative D call TRBD1 (5 bases). V lost 4 bases, J lost 4 bases, and 14 bases lay in between. This CDR3 comprises 14 residues. The germline CDR1 and CDR2 sequences are SGDLS and YYNGEE. This CDR3 reads CASSSRVGRETQYF. The CDR3 nucleotides read TGTGCCAGCAGCTCCAGGGTGGGGCGAGAGACCCAGTACTTC.

The chain combines TRBV9 with TRBJ1-6, with a tentative D call TRBD1 (5 bases). Trimming removed 6 bases from V and 11 bases from J, with 18 bases in between. Germline values: CDR1 SGDLS, CDR2 YYNGEE. The CDR3 sequence is 14 residues long. Here the CDR3 reads CASTRDGGLAPLHF. The CDR3 nucleotides read TGTGCCAGCACCCGGGACGGGGGTCTCGCACCCCTCCACTTT. The whole variable domain, remainder taken from reference TRBV9 and TRBJ1-6, is DSGVTQTPKHLITATGQRVTLRCSPRSGDLSVYWYQQSLDQGLQFLIQYYNGEERAKGNILERFSAQQFPDLHSELNLSSLELGDSALYFCASTRDGGLAPLHFGNGTRLTVT.

The V gene is TRBV12-5, the J gene TRBJ2-1; 7 bases map to TRBD1. The germline V gene encodes CDR1 LGHNT and CDR2 FRNRAP. There are 15 residues in the CDR3. The trim removed 1 base at V and 3 bases at J, leaving 3 bases unmatched. CDR3 coding DNA: TGTGCTAGTGGTTTGGGACAGGGAGACTACAATGAGCAGTTCTTC. This encodes CASGLGQGDYNEQFF.

This clonotype was detected only a few times. The J gene is TRBJ1-6, the V gene TRBV15, with D tentatively TRBD1 (5 bases). Trimming removed 1 base from V and 9 bases from J, with 13 bases in between. Germline V lookup: CDR1 LNHNV, CDR2 YYDKDF (reference sequence). The CDR3 covers 15 residues. The CDR3 spells CATSRAGVLFSPLHF. CDR3 in DNA: TGTGCCACCAGCAGAGCGGGGGTGTTGTTTTCACCCCTCCACTTT.

The chain combines TRBV19 with TRBJ2-5; TRBD1 matches 7 bases. The J segment lost 3 bases and the V segment lost 6 bases, leaving 4 bases of the junction unmatched. This CDR3 has 13 amino acids. Germline V lookup: CDR1 LNHDA, CDR2 SQIVND (reference sequence). The CDR3 reads CASSIGQEETQYF. CDR3 DNA: TGTGCCAGTAGCATCGGACAGGAAGAGACCCAGTACTTC.

J is TRBJ2-7 and V is TRBV4-2; D is unclear. CDR3 length: 16 amino acids. CDR1 is LGHNA, CDR2 YNFKEQ, per germline. Trimming cost V 0 bases and J 7 bases, with 19 bases left between them. The DNA of the CDR3 is TGTGCCAGCAGCCAAGACTTCAATTACTATCAAGGAGAGCAGTACTTC. Translation gives CASSQDFNYYQGEQYF.